This is a list of T cell receptor beta chains from one sample in a study of response to subunit inactivated influenza vaccine. One entry per CDR3 protein results from TCRdb running MiXCR on the RT-PCR reads. The sample carries about 700,000 distinct CDR3 sequences, 15% to 18% recorded once. Specimen: PBMCs from blood, collected about 12 days after vaccination. These receptors were obtained from a man aged 50-60 years who received an inactivated influenza vaccine. Each CDR3 is given with its conserved first and last residue. A D gene is named only where the DNA matches it firmly. Not every row has a clone size; where given, it reads once, few, many or a size class.

TRBV29-1,TRBJ2-3,-,-,TGCAGCGTTGGCAGGGGGGGTGATACGCAGTATTTT,CSVGRGGDTQYF
TRBV20-1,TRBJ1-1,-,few,TGCAGTGCTAGAGATTTTAGGACACTGAACACTGAAGCTTTCTTT,CSARDFRTLNTEAFF
TRBV28,TRBJ2-7,-,many,TGTGCCAGCACACCGGGGCCATGGGACTCCTACGAGCAGTACTTC,CASTPGPWDSYEQYF
TRBV7-8,TRBJ2-7,-,-,TGTGCCAGCAGCTTAGCGCCCCCTGGGCAGTACTTC,CASSLAPPGQYF
TRBV6-2/TRBV6-3,TRBJ2-2,TRBD1,-,TGTGCCAGCAGTTACGGGGAGACAGGGGGCGTCGGGGAGCTGTTTTTT,CASSYGETGGVGELFF
TRBV5-1,TRBJ2-3,-,many,TGCGCCAGCAGCTTGGAACAGGGCCACACAGATACGCAGTATTTT,CASSLEQGHTDTQYF
TRBV5-5,TRBJ2-7,-,many,TGTGCCAGCAGCTTGGGGGCCCCGCGGTCGGGGGAGCAGTACTTC,CASSLGAPRSGEQYF
TRBV20-1,TRBJ1-2,TRBD1,-,TGCAGTGCCCGACCTCGACAGGGGGCGGTTGGCTACACCTTC,CSARPRQGAVGYTF
TRBV7-9,TRBJ2-1,TRBD2,many,TGTGCCAGCAGCTTAGGTCGGACTAGTTACAATGAGCAGTTCTTC,CASSLGRTSYNEQFF
TRBV4-3,TRBJ2-1,TRBD2,few,TGCGCCAGCAGCCAAGAGTGGTTAGCGGGATCCTACAATGAGCAGTTCTTC,CASSQEWLAGSYNEQFF
TRBV5-1,TRBJ2-1,TRBD1,few,TGCGCCAGCAGCTACTCTGGGACAGGCGATGAGCAGTTCTTC,CASSYSGTGDEQFF
TRBV6-1,TRBJ2-6,-,-,TGTGCCGTCGAACGCCGCGCGGTGGGAGGGGCCAACGTCCTGACTTTC,CAVERRAVGGANVLTF
TRBV25-1,TRBJ1-1,-,-,TGTGCCAGCAGAATGGTAAGCTCCACTGAAGCTTTCTTT,CASRMVSSTEAFF
TRBV11-2,TRBJ2-7,-,-,TGTGCCAGCAGCCGTCCGATTGGGGAGCAGTACTTC,CASSRPIGEQYF
TRBV25-1,TRBJ2-1,-,-,TGTGCCAGCAGCGGACGAGGGACCCACGCTTGGGGGAATGAGCAGTTCTTC,CASSGRGTHAWGNEQFF
TRBV12-3/TRBV12-4,TRBJ2-2,TRBD2,many,TGTGCCAGCAGTACGAGGGCTAGCGGGACGTTTCCCGGGGAGCTGTTTTTT,CASSTRASGTFPGELFF
TRBV20-1,TRBJ2-3,-,-,TGCAGTGCTAGAGATCTAAGTAGTGAGCAGTATTTT,CSARDLSSEQYF
TRBV27,TRBJ1-1,TRBD1,-,TGTGCCAGCCGTAACAGGGGGCTAGAAGCTTTCTTT,CASRNRGLEAFF
TRBV12-3/TRBV12-4,TRBJ1-4,-,few,TGTGCCAGCAGTGTGAGGACAACTAATGAAAAACTGTTTTTT,CASSVRTTNEKLFF
TRBV13,TRBJ2-7,TRBD2,-,TGTGCCAGCAGCTTAGGACTAGCGGGCGCTCCCCTACTTCGCTTC,CASSLGLAGAPLLRF
TRBV20-1,TRBJ2-5,TRBD2,few,TGCAGTGCTAGTCGGGCTAGCGGAACCTCCAAAGAGACCCAGTACTTC,CSASRASGTSKETQYF
TRBV28,TRBJ2-7,TRBD1,many,TGTGCCAGCAGTTTATTCCCTCCGGGACAGTACTACGAGCAGTACTTC,CASSLFPPGQYYEQYF
TRBV15,TRBJ2-7,TRBD2,-,TGTGCCACCAGCAGAGAGACTAGCCCTGGATACGAGCAGTACTTC,CATSRETSPGYEQYF
TRBV4-1,TRBJ2-1,TRBD2,many,TGCGCCAGCAGCTATGCGTTTGGGCGGGGGGGACAAGATGAGCAGTTCTTC,CASSYAFGRGGQDEQFF
TRBV7-9,TRBJ1-1,-,-,TGTGCCAGCAGCTTAGCGGGGTATCACACTGAAGCTTTCTTT,CASSLAGYHTEAFF
TRBV20-1,TRBJ2-1,-,few,TGCAGTGCTATAAAGATACAGGGTTACAATGAGCAGTTCTTC,CSAIKIQGYNEQFF
TRBV7-2,TRBJ2-7,-,-,TGTGCCAGCAGCTTAGAGGTTAACGAGCAGTACTTC,CASSLEVNEQYF
TRBV5-1,TRBJ2-3,TRBD2,many,TGCGCCAGCAGCGCGGACTCCGGGGCTAGCGGGGGGACAGATACGCAGTATTTT,CASSADSGASGGTDTQYF
TRBV10-3,TRBJ2-5,-,many,TGTGCCATCAGGGGTGGGGAGACCCAGTACTTC,CAIRGGETQYF
TRBV12-3/TRBV12-4,TRBJ1-1,-,-,TGTGCCAGCAGTTTCGGTGACAACACTGAAGCTTTCTTT,CASSFGDNTEAFF
TRBV2,TRBJ2-1,-,many,TGTGCCAGCACCAAAATGACAGTTAATGAGCAGTTCTTC,CASTKMTVNEQFF
TRBV5-6,TRBJ2-5,TRBD1,few,TGTGCCAGCAGTTTCAGGGGGTACCAAGAGACCCAGTACTTC,CASSFRGYQETQYF
TRBV4-2,TRBJ2-3,-,few,TGTGCCAGCAGCCAAGGCGTGGATAGCTTAGATACGCAGTATTTT,CASSQGVDSLDTQYF
TRBV5-6,TRBJ2-5,-,-,TGTGCCAGCAGCTTGGCCGGGCAAGGGAGGGAGACCCAGTACTTC,CASSLAGQGRETQYF
TRBV20-1,TRBJ1-1,TRBD1,few,TGCAGTGCCAAACAGGGGTCGAACACTGAAGCTTTCTTT,CSAKQGSNTEAFF
TRBV5-1,TRBJ2-1,TRBD2,medium-sized,TGCGCCAGCAGCTCTGGACTAGCGGGAGATATTAATGATGAGCAGTTCTTC,CASSSGLAGDINDEQFF